These 3 T cell receptor beta chains came from one sample sequenced in a study of regulatory T cells in long-lasting Graves disease. Time point here: newly diagnosed GD, antithyroid drugs for less than 3 months. Following extraction of RNA from PBMCs, that RNA was used to make the TCR library. In building TCR beta libraries, iRepertoire HTBI primers were used together with Arm-PCR of CDR3 regions. TCRdb independently ran MiXCR on the multiplex PCR reads; one entry per CDR3 protein. The table lists about 560,000 distinct CDR3 sequences, 15% to 20% of them singletons, with around 11% in the top ten. In addition, the sample was reused for a study of T cells in Graves' hyperthyroidism and ophthalmopathy.

The sequencing here drew on peripheral blood mononuclear cells (PBMCs), taken at new diagnosis, from a patient treated with antithyroid drugs. These receptors were taken from a man between 18 and 35 years old with Graves disease.

This clonotype came up a few times. The chain couples TRBV5-5 to TRBJ2-2; 8 positions match TRBD1. Germline V CDR1 and CDR2: SGHKS, YYEKEE (reference sequence). Trimming cost V 3 bases and J 6 bases; bases outside gene matches: 7. This CDR3 has 15 amino acids. CDR3 region: CASSSSTGVAGELFF. The CDR3 DNA reads as TGTGCCAGCAGCTCATCGACAGGGGTTGCCGGGGAGCTGTTTTTT. Together with reference TRBV5-5 and TRBJ2-2, the CDR3 gives the full variable domain: DAGVTQSPTHLIKTRGQQVTLRCSPISGHKSVSWYQQVLGQGPQFIFQYYEKEERGRGNFPDRFSARQFPNYSSELNVNALLLGDSALYLCASSSSTGVAGELFFGEGSRLTVL.

This clonotype was seen only a few times. This chain connects TRBV4-2 to TRBJ2-3; no clear D. V gave up 1 base and J gave up 0 bases, with 11 bases separating them. The CDR3 loop spans 16 amino acids. Germline V gene data show CDR1 as LGHNA and CDR2 as YNFKEQ. For the CDR3, the DNA is TGTGCCAGCAGCCAAGCTCAAGCGAGTAGCACAGATACGCAGTATTTT. As protein: CASSQAQASSTDTQYF.

The rearrangement uses TRBV25-1 and TRBJ1-1; D is uncertain. Trimming removed 0 bases from V and 1 base from J, with 12 bases in between. The CDR3 totals 16 residues. Germline CDR1 reads MGHDK; CDR2 reads SYGVNS. The CDR3 protein is CASSEYSEAWNTEAFF. The CDR3 DNA reads as TGTGCCAGCAGTGAATATTCAGAGGCTTGGAACACTGAAGCTTTCTTT. The whole variable domain, filled in from reference TRBV25-1 and TRBJ1-1, reads EADIYQTPRYLVIGTGKKITLECSQTMGHDKMYWYQQDPGMELHLIHYSYGVNSTEKGDLSSESTVSRIRTEHFPLTLESARPSHTSQYLCASSEYSEAWNTEAFFGQGTRLTVV.